This TCR beta chain is from a study of blood T cell repertoires in COVID-19. Measured with immunoSEQ multiplex PCR; TCRdb has only the in-frame clones, and not every one. In the table there are about 270,000 clones, roughly 90% of which are singletons. The CDR3 is 14 residues long. J lost 1 base, V lost 5 bases, and 3 bases had no gene match. Germline assignment: CDR1 KGHSH and CDR2 LQKENI. The receptor's source is a man between 35 and 55 years old who had been exposed to COVID-19. The chain links TRBV18 to TRBJ2-5, with 8 bases identical to TRBD1. Sequencing was performed on PBMCs or T cells enriched from blood (not recorded which). The CDR3 region has the DNA TGTGCCAGCTCAGTGGGACAGGCCCAAGAGACCCAGTACTTC. Translating it yields CASSVGQAQETQYF.